Following are 25 T cell receptor beta chains from one sample sequenced in a study of T cell responses to AZD1222 COVID-19 vaccine. TCRdb's table, derived via immunoSEQ multiplex PCR, lists solely in-frame clones and lacks some. The table has 100,000 to 150,000 clones, 92% seen once; the top ten hold approximately 1%. Source: peripheral blood, taken on day 0 of AZD1222 vaccination. Receptors originate from an adult in good health.

Note on this clone: A read error may account for a junction end that differs from germline. This chain connects TRBV7-8 to TRBJ1-1; D remains unclear. The CDR3 consists of 9 residues. The germline gives CDR1 SGHVS, CDR2 FQNEAQ. The CDR3 sequence: CASSLEETF. DNA of the CDR3: TGTGCCAGCAGCTTAGAGGAGACCTTT.

The genes are TRBV19 and TRBJ1-1, with D possibly being TRBD1 (6 bases). V lost 8 bases to trimming and J lost 0 bases, with 13 bases between them. This CDR3 is 14 amino acids long. The germline V gene encodes CDR1 LNHDA and CDR2 SQIVND (reference sequence). This CDR3 is CASGNRDLNTEAFF. The CDR3 DNA reads as TGTGCCAGTGGGAACAGGGATTTGAACACTGAAGCTTTCTTT.

This sequence joins TRBV10-1 and TRBJ2-1, with a tentative D call TRBD1 (5 bases). Trimming left V 4 bases short and J 9 bases short, with 16 bases between. Germline V gives CDR1 WNHNN, CDR2 SYGVQD (reference sequence). This CDR3 is built from 14 residues. CDR3 in DNA: TGCGCCAGCAGTGGGGTGGGGCATATCGGTGAGCAGTTCTTC. Its translation is CASSGVGHIGEQFF.

This sequence joins TRBV19 and TRBJ2-7, with a possible D match to TRBD1 (5 bases). Germline V gives CDR1 LNHDA, CDR2 SQIVND (reference sequence). Trimming took 4 bases from V and 0 from J, leaving 13 bases between them. The CDR3 has 15 amino acids. The CDR3 loop reads CASSSTGRSSYEQYF. CDR3 in DNA: TGTGCCAGTAGTAGTACAGGACGGAGCTCCTACGAGCAGTACTTC.

This chain links TRBV27 with TRBJ2-3; TRBD1 might be the D (6 bases). The germline V and J ends were trimmed by 2 bases and 4 bases, with 22 bases remaining between them. Germline V gene data show CDR1 as MNHEY and CDR2 as SMNVEV (reference sequence). This CDR3 region has 18 residues. CDR3 DNA: TGTGCCAGCAGTTTACGACCCCGGGACACCTATTCCCCAGATACGCAGTATTTT. As protein: CASSLRPRDTYSPDTQYF.

The rearrangement uses TRBV9 and TRBJ1-3, with a tentative D call TRBD1 (5 bases). CDR1 is SGDLS and CDR2 is YYNGEE in the germline V gene. This CDR3 spans 15 amino acids. V lost 2 bases and J 4 bases, leaving 13 bases between the germline ends. The CDR3 loop is CASSVWEGPGNTIYF. CDR3 nucleotides: TGTGCCAGCAGCGTCTGGGAGGGGCCAGGAAACACCATATATTTT.

The genes are TRBV9 and TRBJ2-3; perhaps TRBD2 as D (6 bases). The CDR3 runs 17 residues. Trimming stripped 1 base from V and 0 bases from J, with 15 bases between. CDR1 is SGDLS, CDR2 YYNGEE, per germline. This chain's CDR3 is CASSVWAASASTDTQYF. DNA for the CDR3: TGTGCCAGCAGCGTATGGGCGGCTAGCGCCAGCACAGATACGCAGTATTTT.

This chain connects TRBV29-1 to TRBJ1-2; the match to TRBD1 covers 7 bases. The CDR3 totals 12 residues. Germline trimming cut 6 bases from V and 2 bases from J; bases unmatched to any gene: 3. In germline, CDR1 is SQVTM, CDR2 ANQGSEA. The CDR3: CSVGTANYGYTF. As DNA, the CDR3 is TGCAGCGTCGGGACAGCCAACTATGGCTACACCTTC. Full variable domain (remainder filled in from reference TRBV29-1 and TRBJ1-2): SAVISQKPSRDICQRGTSLTIQCQVDSQVTMMFWYRQQPGQSLTLIATANQGSEATYESGFVIDKFPISRPNLTFSTLTVSNMSPEDSSIYLCSVGTANYGYTFGSGTRLTVV.

The V gene is TRBV29-1, the J gene TRBJ2-7, with 10 bases lining up with TRBD1. Germline lookup yields CDR1 SQVTM and CDR2 ANQGSEA. Trimming cost V 4 bases and J 5 bases; bases outside gene matches: 14. The length of the CDR3 is 16 residues. The DNA for the CDR3 is TGCAGCGTTGTAGCCCTGGGACAGGGGACTTGGGACGAGCAGTACTTC. Translation gives CSVVALGQGTWDEQYF.

This clone showed up just once. The chain joins TRBV28 to TRBJ1-4; D not certain. The V end was cut by 10 bases, the J end by 2 bases, with 14 bases between. This CDR3 has 14 amino acids. Germline V CDR1 and CDR2: MDHEN, SYDVKM. The CDR3: CATLERVTNEKLFF. CDR3 sequence (DNA): TGTGCCACCCTGGAGAGAGTCACTAATGAAAAACTGTTTTTT.

The rearrangement links TRBV5-4 to TRBJ2-5; TRBD1 aligns across 7 bases. Germline values: CDR1 SGHNT, CDR2 YYREEE (reference sequence). The CDR3 runs 16 residues. With V trimmed by 1 base and J by 5 bases, 11 bases remained unmatched. CDR3: CASSLSGQDVAETQYF. The CDR3, as DNA: TGTGCCAGCAGCTTGAGTGGACAGGATGTCGCGGAGACCCAGTACTTC.

The V and J genes are TRBV5-6 and TRBJ2-7; D is unresolved. Germline V gives CDR1 SGHDT, CDR2 YYEEEE. Trimming took 0 bases from V and 5 from J, leaving 6 bases between them. CDR3 length equals 12 residues. This CDR3 reads CASSLARNEQYF. The CDR3 DNA sequence: TGTGCCAGCAGCTTGGCTAGGAACGAGCAGTACTTC.

This clone was detected only once. The gene calls are TRBV7-9 and TRBJ2-5; 8 bases agree with TRBD2. Trimming took 1 base from V and 5 from J; bases not matched to a gene: 6. CDR3 length: 15 residues. CDR1 SEHNR and CDR2 FQNEAQ come from the germline V gene (reference sequence). The CDR3 sequence: CASSLGGGLEETQYF. DNA for the CDR3: TGTGCCAGCAGCTTAGGCGGGGGGTTAGAGGAGACCCAGTACTTC.

In this sample, this clone turned up a few times. This chain connects TRBV21-1 to TRBJ1-6. TRBV21-1 constitutes a pseudogene. There are 13 residues in the CDR3. This chain's CDR3 is CASRAAEDSPLHF. The CDR3 region has the DNA TGTGCCAGCCGGGCGGCTGAGGATTCACCCCTCCACTTT.

V gene TRBV11-2 combines with J gene TRBJ2-1; D unclear. Germline lookup yields CDR1 SGHAT and CDR2 FQNNGV. The CDR3 runs to 15 residues. V was clipped by 1 base and J by 0 bases, with 7 bases between them. Here the CDR3 DNA reads TGTGCCAGCAGCTTAGCACTTAGCTCCTACAATGAGCAGTTCTTC. Its protein is CASSLALSSYNEQFF.

The gene calls are TRBV10-3 and TRBJ2-7, with 12 bases matching TRBD1. The ends lost 6 bases at V and 5 bases at J; junction bases unmatched: 8. CDR1 ENHRY and CDR2 SYGVKD come from the germline V gene. The CDR3 totals 15 residues. CDR3 sequence: CAISGRGTGGDEQYF. The CDR3 DNA reads as TGTGCCATCAGCGGCCGAGGGACAGGGGGCGACGAGCAGTACTTC.

This chain joins TRBV4-2 and TRBJ1-5, with D unresolved. Germline V gene lookup returns CDR1 LGHNA and CDR2 YNFKEQ. V gave up 0 bases and J gave up 0 bases, with 9 bases separating them. The CDR3 runs to 16 residues. The CDR3 region has the DNA TGTGCCAGCAGCCAAGATGTCCTTAATAGCAATCAGCCCCAGCATTTT. Its protein product is CASSQDVLNSNQPQHF.

V is TRBV19 and J is TRBJ2-1; a possible D gene is TRBD1 (6 bases). The CDR3 sequence is 13 residues long. Trimming removed 1 base at V and 11 bases at J, with 12 bases between. From germline, CDR1 is LNHDA and CDR2 SQIVND (reference sequence). For the CDR3, the DNA is TGTGCCAGTAGTATAGTTGGGGGCTCGAAGCAGTTCTTC. It specifies CASSIVGGSKQFF.

The V gene is TRBV7-3, the J gene TRBJ2-3; D uncertain. Germline CDR1 is SGHTA and CDR2 is FQGTGA. The CDR3 contains 13 residues. V was clipped by 6 bases and J by 3 bases, with 10 bases between them. The CDR3 nucleotides read TGTGCCAGCAGTCCAGCCACGACAGATACGCAGTATTTT. Protein product: CASSPATTDTQYF. Full variable domain (remainder filled in from reference TRBV7-3 and TRBJ2-3): GAGVSQTPSNKVTEKGKYVELRCDPISGHTALYWYRQSLGQGPEFLIYFQGTGAADDSGLPNDRFFAVRPEGSVSTLKIQRTERGDSAVYLCASSPATTDTQYFGPGTRLTVL.

The V gene is TRBV5-5, the J gene TRBJ2-2; D tentatively reads TRBD1 or TRBD2 (5 bases each). From germline, CDR1 is SGHKS and CDR2 YYEKEE (reference sequence). V was clipped by 1 base and J by 7 bases, with 20 bases between them. The CDR3 contains 17 residues. The CDR3 is CASSLLLRDPGGGELFF. For the CDR3, the DNA is TGTGCCAGCAGCTTGCTTCTACGGGACCCCGGCGGCGGGGAGCTGTTTTTT.

The V and J genes are TRBV19 and TRBJ1-2; no reliable D call. The CDR3 consists of 13 residues. The germline V gene encodes CDR1 LNHDA and CDR2 SQIVND (reference sequence). The V gene lost 6 bases and the J gene lost 4 bases, with 12 bases spanning the gap. The CDR3 DNA reads as TGTGCCAGTAGCCTGGTCATCTTCTATGGCTACACCTTC. Translation: CASSLVIFYGYTF.

V usage is TRBV9 and J usage is TRBJ1-2; TRBD1 is a possible D gene (5 bases). The germline V gene encodes CDR1 SGDLS and CDR2 YYNGEE. Trimming cost V 2 bases and J 2 bases, with 13 bases left between them. The CDR3 length is 15 residues. CDR3 DNA: TGTGCCAGCAGCGTCGGGGGTACCCCCAACTATGGCTACACCTTC. Its translation is CASSVGGTPNYGYTF.

The chain uses TRBV19 and TRBJ1-2; 9 bases agree with TRBD1. The J segment lost 6 bases and the V segment lost 5 bases, leaving 4 bases of the junction unmatched. This CDR3 region has 13 residues. Germline V lookup: CDR1 LNHDA, CDR2 SQIVND (reference sequence). The CDR3 protein is CASSQTGGNGYTF. The CDR3 DNA sequence: TGTGCCAGTAGTCAAACAGGGGGCAATGGCTACACCTTC.

The V gene is TRBV6-4, the J gene TRBJ1-2; no clear D gene. Trimming shortened V by 0 bases and J by 8 bases, and 7 bases separated the two germline ends. The CDR3 sequence is 12 residues long. Germline loops: CDR1 MRHNA, CDR2 SNTAGT. This chain's CDR3 is CASSDSGRGYTF. The CDR3 bases are TGTGCCAGCAGTGACTCCGGACGGGGCTACACCTTC.

A single count supports this clone. The rearrangement joins TRBV10-3 to TRBJ1-4; unclear D gene. Germline V gene data show CDR1 as ENHRY and CDR2 as SYGVKD. CDR3 length: 13 residues. Trimming left V 10 bases short and J 3 bases short, with 12 bases between. This CDR3 is CASQGGPNEKLFF. The CDR3 DNA follows: TGTGCCAGCCAAGGAGGGCCTAATGAAAAACTGTTTTTT.